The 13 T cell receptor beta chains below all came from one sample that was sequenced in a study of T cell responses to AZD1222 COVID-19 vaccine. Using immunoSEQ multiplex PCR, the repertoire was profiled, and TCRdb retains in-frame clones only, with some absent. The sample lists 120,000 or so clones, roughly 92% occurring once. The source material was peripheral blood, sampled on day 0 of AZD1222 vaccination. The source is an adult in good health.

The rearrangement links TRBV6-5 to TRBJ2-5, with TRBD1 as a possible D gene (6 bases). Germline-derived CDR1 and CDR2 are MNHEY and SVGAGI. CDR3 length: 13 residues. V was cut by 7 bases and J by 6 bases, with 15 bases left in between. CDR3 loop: CASIAGRGQTQYF. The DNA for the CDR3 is TGTGCCAGCATAGCAGGCAGGGGACAGACCCAGTACTTC.

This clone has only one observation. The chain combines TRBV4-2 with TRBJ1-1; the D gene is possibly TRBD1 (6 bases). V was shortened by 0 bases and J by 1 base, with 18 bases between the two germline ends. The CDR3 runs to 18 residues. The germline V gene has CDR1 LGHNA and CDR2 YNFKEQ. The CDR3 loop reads CASSQDRGGSGGNTEAFF. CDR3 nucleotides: TGTGCCAGCAGCCAAGATAGGGGGGGCTCCGGTGGGAACACTGAAGCTTTCTTT.

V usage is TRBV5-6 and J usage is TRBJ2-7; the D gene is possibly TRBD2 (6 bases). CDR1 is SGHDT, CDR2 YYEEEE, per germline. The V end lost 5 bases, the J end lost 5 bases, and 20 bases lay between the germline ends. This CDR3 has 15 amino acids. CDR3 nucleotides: TGTGCCAGCAGTCCCGGGGGTGGGCTGGGGCACGAGCAGTACGTC. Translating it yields CASSPGGGLGHEQYV.

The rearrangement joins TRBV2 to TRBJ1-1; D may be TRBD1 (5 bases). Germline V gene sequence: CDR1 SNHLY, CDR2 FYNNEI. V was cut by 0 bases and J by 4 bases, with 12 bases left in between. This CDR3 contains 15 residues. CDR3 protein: CASSEAGRGLTEAFF. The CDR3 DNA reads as TGTGCCAGCAGTGAAGCGGGGAGGGGACTCACTGAAGCTTTCTTT.

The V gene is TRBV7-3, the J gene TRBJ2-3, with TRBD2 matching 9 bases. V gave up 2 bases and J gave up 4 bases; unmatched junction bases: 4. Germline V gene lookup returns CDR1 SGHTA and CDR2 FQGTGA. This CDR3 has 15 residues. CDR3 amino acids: CASSLGTSTSDTQYF. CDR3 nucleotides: TGTGCCAGCAGCTTAGGGACTAGCACCTCAGATACGCAGTATTTT.

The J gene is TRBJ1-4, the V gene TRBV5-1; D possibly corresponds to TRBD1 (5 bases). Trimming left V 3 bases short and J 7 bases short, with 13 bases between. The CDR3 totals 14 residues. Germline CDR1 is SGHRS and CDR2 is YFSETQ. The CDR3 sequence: CASSYGTRPEKLFF. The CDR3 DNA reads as TGCGCCAGCAGCTACGGGACTCGACCTGAAAAACTGTTTTTT. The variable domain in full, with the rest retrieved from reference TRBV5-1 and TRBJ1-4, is KAGVTQTPRYLIKTRGQQVTLSCSPISGHRSVSWYQQTPGQGLQFLFEYFSETQRNKGNFPGRFSGRQFSNSRSEMNVSTLELGDSALYLCASSYGTRPEKLFFGSGTQLSVL.

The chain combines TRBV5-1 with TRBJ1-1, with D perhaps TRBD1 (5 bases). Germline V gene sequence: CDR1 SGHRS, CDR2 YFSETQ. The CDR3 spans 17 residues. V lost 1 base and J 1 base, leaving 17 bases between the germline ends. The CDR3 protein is CASSLRWGITGNTEAFF. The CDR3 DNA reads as TGCGCCAGCAGCTTGCGTTGGGGAATAACAGGGAACACTGAAGCTTTCTTT.

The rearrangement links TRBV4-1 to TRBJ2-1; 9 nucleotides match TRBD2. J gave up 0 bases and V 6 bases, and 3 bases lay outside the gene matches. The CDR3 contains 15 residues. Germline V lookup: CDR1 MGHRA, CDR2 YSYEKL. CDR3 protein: CASRKREDSYNEQFF. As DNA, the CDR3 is TGCGCCAGCAGAAAGCGGGAGGACTCCTACAATGAGCAGTTCTTC.

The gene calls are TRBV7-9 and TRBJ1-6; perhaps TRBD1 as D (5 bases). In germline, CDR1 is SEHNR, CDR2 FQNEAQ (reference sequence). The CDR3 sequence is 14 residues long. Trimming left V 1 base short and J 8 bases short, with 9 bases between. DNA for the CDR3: TGTGCCAGCAGCTTAGGGGACGTTGATTCACCCCTCCACTTT. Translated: CASSLGDVDSPLHF.

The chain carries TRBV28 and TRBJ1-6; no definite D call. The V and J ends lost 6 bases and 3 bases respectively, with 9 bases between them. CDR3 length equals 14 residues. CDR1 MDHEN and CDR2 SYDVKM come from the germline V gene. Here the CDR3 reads CASSNSNYNSPLHF. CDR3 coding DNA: TGTGCCAGCAGCAACAGCAACTATAATTCACCCCTCCACTTT.

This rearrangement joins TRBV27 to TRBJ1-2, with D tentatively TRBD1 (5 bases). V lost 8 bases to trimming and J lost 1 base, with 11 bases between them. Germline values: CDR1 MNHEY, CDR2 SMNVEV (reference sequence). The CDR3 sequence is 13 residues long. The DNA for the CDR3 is TGTGCCAGCGCGGGGGAGGGTAACTATGGCTACACCTTC. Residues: CASAGEGNYGYTF.

As DNA, the CDR3 is TGTGCCAGCAGCTTAGCGCATGGGGCTTCAGAGACCCAGTACTTC. This translates into CASSLAHGASETQYF. This chain joins TRBV7-6 and TRBJ2-5; D might be TRBD1 (5 bases). CDR3 length equals 15 residues. Germline assignment: CDR1 SGHVS and CDR2 FNYEAQ. The V gene lost 0 bases and the J gene lost 4 bases, with 12 bases spanning the gap. Using reference TRBV7-6 and TRBJ2-5 for the parts outside the CDR3, the full variable domain is GAGVSQSPRYKVTKRGQDVALRCDPISGHVSLYWYRQALGQGPEFLTYFNYEAQQDKSGLPNDRFSAERPEGSISTLTIQRTEQRDSAMYRCASSLAHGASETQYFGPGTRLLVL.

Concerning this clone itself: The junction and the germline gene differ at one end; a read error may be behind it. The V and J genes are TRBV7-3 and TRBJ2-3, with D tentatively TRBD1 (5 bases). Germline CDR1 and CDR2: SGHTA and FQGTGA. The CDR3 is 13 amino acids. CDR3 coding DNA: TGTGCCAGCAGCGTAACAGGAACCGATACGCAGTATTTT. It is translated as CASSVTGTDTQYF.